The 24 T cell receptor beta chains in this list originate from one sample, sequenced in a study of patients and donors after allogeneic stem cell transplantation. Via MiXCR, TCRdb re-called the RT-PCR reads, giving one row per CDR3 protein. Of about 960,000 distinct CDR3 sequences in the sample, roughly 18% were seen once. Sequences were obtained from blood, either unsorted or a sorted T cell fraction (not recorded which). The origin of the receptors is a human donor who was either an allogeneic HSCT recipient or a stem cell or donor lymphocyte infusion donor (not recorded which). It is not recorded whose cells these are; they may come from a transplant donor.

In this sample, this clonotype turned up a few times. V is TRBV6-1 and J is TRBJ1-1; D possibly corresponds to TRBD1 (5 bases). The germline V and J ends were trimmed by 5 bases and 3 bases, with 16 bases remaining between them. The length of the CDR3 is 15 residues. The germline V gene encodes CDR1 MNHNS and CDR2 SASEGT. CDR3 loop: CASSPRGREDTEAFF. The CDR3 coding sequence is TGTGCCAGCAGTCCCCGTGGCAGGGAGGACACTGAAGCTTTCTTT.

The V call is TRBV10-3, the J call TRBJ2-3; 9 positions agree with TRBD2. V was pared by 2 bases and J by 6 bases, with 9 bases of the junction left unmatched. The V gene's germline CDR1 is ENHRY and CDR2 SYGVKD. The CDR3 totals 16 residues. The CDR3 loop is CAISERPSGVRDTQYF. The CDR3 DNA reads TGTGCCATCAGTGAGCGTCCTAGCGGGGTCAGGGATACGCAGTATTTT.

V and J are TRBV5-1 and TRBJ2-2; D gene uncertain. V lost 0 bases to trimming and J lost 0 bases, with 9 bases between them. Germline CDR1 and CDR2: SGHRS and YFSETQ. This CDR3 region has 16 residues. Here the CDR3 DNA reads TGCGCCAGCAGCTTGGCCGGCAGATCGAACACCGGGGAGCTGTTTTTT. Its protein product is CASSLAGRSNTGELFF. Full variable domain (remainder filled in from reference TRBV5-1 and TRBJ2-2): KAGVTQTPRYLIKTRGQQVTLSCSPISGHRSVSWYQQTPGQGLQFLFEYFSETQRNKGNFPGRFSGRQFSNSRSEMNVSTLELGDSALYLCASSLAGRSNTGELFFGEGSRLTVL.

The table lists this clonotype with a few counts. In DNA form, the CDR3 reads TGTGCCAGCTCACCGGGGCTCTCGACAACTAATGAAAAACTGTTTTTT. It is translated as CASSPGLSTTNEKLFF. The rearrangement links TRBV18 to TRBJ1-4; possibly TRBD1 for D (5 bases). Germline lookup yields CDR1 KGHSH and CDR2 LQKENI. This CDR3 has 16 residues. V lost 3 bases and J lost 0, with 11 bases in between.

The DNA for the CDR3 is TGCAGTGCTAATCTCCGACAGGGGCGGGGAGAGACCCAGTACTTC. Protein sequence: CSANLRQGRGETQYF. The V and J genes are TRBV20-1 and TRBJ2-5; TRBD1 aligns across 8 bases. This CDR3 has 15 amino acids. J was trimmed by 4 bases and V by 4 bases; bases with no gene match: 11. Germline CDR1 reads DFQATT; CDR2 reads SNEGSKA (reference sequence).

The chain recombines TRBV20-1 with TRBJ2-2; D is undetermined. The CDR3 sequence is 15 residues long. Trimming cost V 0 bases and J 0 bases, with 8 bases left between them. Germline V gives CDR1 DFQATT, CDR2 SNEGSKA (reference sequence). CDR3 bases: TGCAGTGCTAGAGATCGGCTAACGAACACCGGGGAGCTGTTTTTT. It specifies CSARDRLTNTGELFF.

In this sample, this clonotype turned up a few times. DNA for the CDR3: TGTGCCAGCTCACCCTGGACTAGCGGGAGATATGCAGATACGCAGTATTTT. It translates to CASSPWTSGRYADTQYF. V gene TRBV18 combines with J gene TRBJ2-3, with 13 positions matching TRBD2. The CDR3 totals 17 residues. The V gene's germline CDR1 is KGHSH and CDR2 LQKENI. J was trimmed by 4 bases and V by 3 bases; bases with no gene match: 7.

The CDR3 protein is CSARPDRDYGYTF. DNA of the CDR3: TGCAGTGCTAGACCGGACAGAGACTATGGCTACACCTTC. The chain has TRBV20-1 and TRBJ1-2, with D maybe TRBD1 (6 bases). Germline V gene sequence: CDR1 DFQATT, CDR2 SNEGSKA (reference sequence). V was clipped by 2 bases and J by 3 bases, with 10 bases between them. CDR3 length: 13 amino acids.

This clonotype was counted at least ten times. The chain links TRBV5-1 to TRBJ2-1; 14 bases align to TRBD2. There are 19 residues in the CDR3. The J segment lost 5 bases and the V segment lost 3 bases, leaving 13 bases of the junction unmatched. Germline CDR1 and CDR2: SGHRS and YFSETQ. The CDR3 coding sequence is TGCGCCAGCAGCTCGTTACCGGGACTAGCGGGGGAGAGAAACAATGAGCAGTTCTTC. Amino acids: CASSSLPGLAGERNNEQFF.

Comment on this clonotype: This may be a read error, as it is one base from a much larger clone. V and J are TRBV12-3 or TRBV12-4 and TRBJ2-7; a possible D gene is TRBD2 (5 bases). The length of the CDR3 is 14 residues. The CDR3 DNA reads TGTGCCAGCAGTAAGGGAGCTACCTTCTACAAGCAGTACTTC. Its protein is CASSKGATFYKQYF.

V gene TRBV24-1 combines with J gene TRBJ2-7, with 8 bases matching TRBD2. From germline, CDR1 is KGHDR and CDR2 SFDVKD. This CDR3 region has 15 residues. With V trimmed by 9 bases and J by 2 bases, 11 bases remained unmatched. The CDR3 loop is CATAARAGGTYEQYF. In DNA form, the CDR3 reads TGTGCCACCGCCGCTCGGGCGGGAGGAACCTACGAGCAGTACTTC.

This chain joins TRBV12-3 or TRBV12-4 and TRBJ1-1; tentative D call: TRBD1 (5 bases). This CDR3 spans 15 amino acids. Trimming stripped 3 bases from V and 1 base from J, with 12 bases between. The CDR3: CASSFQNGANTEAFF. The CDR3 DNA follows: TGTGCCAGCAGTTTTCAAAACGGGGCGAACACTGAAGCTTTCTTT.

This clonotype was counted only a few times. The chain carries TRBV5-1 and TRBJ2-1, with 7 bases aligning to TRBD2. Germline CDR1 is SGHRS and CDR2 is YFSETQ. The CDR3 is 17 amino acids. The V segment lost 1 base and the J segment 7 bases; nucleotides outside the gene matches: 14. CDR3 sequence: CASSLLSSGTVGNEQFF. The CDR3, as DNA: TGCGCCAGCAGCTTGCTTTCTAGCGGAACCGTTGGAAATGAGCAGTTCTTC.

The J gene is TRBJ2-7, the V gene TRBV5-1; perhaps TRBD2 as D (5 bases). This CDR3 has 15 residues. Deletions cut 4 bases from V and 6 bases from J, with 20 bases between. Germline V gene data show CDR1 as SGHRS and CDR2 as YFSETQ. This CDR3 is CASSPGSLPAGEQYF. CDR3 in DNA: TGCGCCAGCAGCCCGGGATCTTTACCTGCCGGCGAGCAGTACTTC.

This clonotype was seen at least ten times. The rearrangement links TRBV12-3 or TRBV12-4 to TRBJ2-7; tentatively, D is TRBD1 or TRBD2 (6 bases each). V dropped 0 bases and J dropped 3 bases, with 9 bases sitting between them. The CDR3 sequence is 14 residues long. In nucleotides, the CDR3 is TGTGCCAGCAGTTTAGCGGGGGGCCTCTACGAGCAGTACTTC. It is translated as CASSLAGGLYEQYF.

The V and J genes are TRBV30 and TRBJ1-4, with unresolved D. Germline V gives CDR1 GTSNPN, CDR2 SVGIG (reference sequence). The CDR3 totals 13 residues. This chain's CDR3 is CAVDDTREEKLFF. The CDR3 DNA reads as TGTGCTGTGGACGATACCCGGGAGGAAAAACTGTTTTTT.

This clonotype was found many times. The germline gene is not matched at one end of the junction; a read error may be the cause. The chain has TRBV5-1 and TRBJ1-1; D is unclear. The CDR3 totals 14 residues. Germline V gene data show CDR1 as SGHRS and CDR2 as YFSETQ. CDR3 sequence (DNA): TGTGCCAGCAGTCTAGTAGGTGGTGGGACTGAAGCTTTCTTT. This codes for CASSLVGGGTEAFF.

J is TRBJ2-2 and V is TRBV7-8; 13 bases align to TRBD2. The CDR3 covers 16 residues. Germline CDR1 is SGHVS and CDR2 is FQNEAQ. The ends lost 7 bases at V and 6 bases at J; junction bases unmatched: 8. CDR3 region: CASITSGRAGPGELFF. CDR3 DNA sequence: TGTGCCAGCATCACTAGCGGGAGGGCGGGTCCCGGGGAGCTGTTTTTT.

The chain is built from TRBV6-5 and TRBJ1-6, with 8 bases fitting TRBD1. J lost 10 bases, V lost 1 base, and 6 bases had no gene match. The V gene's germline CDR1 is MNHEY and CDR2 SVGAGI. CDR3 length: 15 residues. The CDR3 protein is CASSYWQGAVSPLHF. CDR3 bases: TGTGCCAGCAGTTACTGGCAGGGGGCGGTATCACCCCTCCACTTT.

This clonotype was found many times. The rearrangement uses TRBV10-3 and TRBJ2-1; 7 bases agree with TRBD2. The CDR3 runs 14 residues. The V gene's germline CDR1 is ENHRY and CDR2 SYGVKD. Losses at the gene ends were 9 bases for V and 0 bases for J; bases not matched to a gene: 5. In nucleotides, the CDR3 is TGTGCCATGTCCGGGAGGAGCTCCTACAATGAGCAGTTCTTC. This gives the protein CAMSGRSSYNEQFF.

The CDR3 DNA reads as TGTGCCAGCAGCCAACTCAGCGGGAGACGGACAGGGGAGCAGTTCTTC. Its translation is CASSQLSGRRTGEQFF. V and J are TRBV3-1 and TRBJ2-1; D tentatively fits TRBD1 or TRBD2 (8 bases each). CDR3 size: 16 residues. V lost 2 bases and J 10 bases, leaving 21 bases between the germline ends. The germline CDR1 and CDR2 sequences are LGHDT and YNNKEL (reference sequence).

In this sample, this clonotype turned up a few times. The chain has TRBV12-5 and TRBJ1-2; D possibly corresponds to TRBD1 (5 bases). CDR3 size: 16 residues. Germline V gene sequence: CDR1 LGHNT, CDR2 FRNRAP. The V end lost 6 bases, the J end lost 2 bases, and 19 bases lay between the germline ends. This CDR3 is CASGQDTSMGNYGYTF. The CDR3 coding sequence is TGTGCTAGTGGCCAGGACACCTCCATGGGAAACTATGGCTACACCTTC.

This clonotype occurred many times. This sequence joins TRBV29-1 and TRBJ2-5; D unresolved. The V gene lost 4 bases and the J gene lost 3 bases, with 3 bases spanning the gap. CDR1 and CDR2 (germline): SQVTM, ANQGSEA. The CDR3 is 10 amino acids. CDR3 loop: CSVVEETQYF. For the CDR3, the DNA is TGCAGCGTTGTGGAAGAGACCCAGTACTTC.

This chain links TRBV20-1 with TRBJ2-3, with 14 bases aligning to TRBD2. Unmatched junction bases numbered 6, after V lost 5 bases and J lost 5 bases. The CDR3 has 15 residues. Germline CDR1 DFQATT, CDR2 SNEGSKA (reference sequence). DNA of the CDR3: TGCAGTGCTTCCGAGGGACTAGCGGGAGTAGATACGCAGTATTTT. This translates into CSASEGLAGVDTQYF.